A selection of T cell receptor beta chains follows, all from one sample in a study of CD8 T cells in Susac syndrome. TCRdb independently ran MiXCR on the immunoSEQ multiplex PCR reads; one entry per CDR3 protein. The sample shows 100,000 to 150,000 distinct CDR3 sequences, nearly 95% of them seen only once. Sample: CD4+ T cells from PBMCs. The receptors come from a human donor in good health. The CDR3 runs from the conserved cysteine through the conserved F or W. D genes are given only for firm matches. Size is stated for part of the rows, as once, few or many counts, or as a class when the clone is expanded.

CDR3,DNA,D,J,size,V
CASSPGQGPEEQYF,TGTGCCAGCAGTCCGGGACAGGGTCCTGAGGAGCAGTACTTC,TRBD1,TRBJ2-7,NA,TRBV3-1
CASSHFPVGEQFF,TGTGCCAGCAGCCATTTTCCAGTCGGTGAGCAGTTCTTC,NA,TRBJ2-1,NA,TRBV3-1
CASKRGDSNYEQYF,TGTGCCAGCAAAAGAGGGGACAGTAACTACGAGCAGTACTTC,TRBD1,TRBJ2-7,NA,TRBV19
CASSLALAGNNEQFF,TGTGCCAGCAGCTTAGCACTAGCGGGAAACAATGAGCAGTTCTTC,TRBD2,TRBJ2-1,NA,TRBV11-1
CASSLAIAGGPGEQYF,TGTGCCAGCAGCTTAGCCATAGCGGGAGGGCCTGGCGAGCAGTACTTC,TRBD2,TRBJ2-7,NA,TRBV7-2
CASRGTLAKNIQYF,TGTGCCAGCAGAGGGACACTAGCCAAAAACATTCAGTACTTC,NA,TRBJ2-4,NA,TRBV6-5
CSAPGLTQETQYF,TGCAGCGCCCCCGGACTAACCCAAGAGACCCAGTACTTC,NA,TRBJ2-5,NA,TRBV29-1
CASSLRWGDFSNQPQHF,TGTGCCAGCAGCTTAAGGTGGGGGGACTTTAGCAATCAGCCCCAGCATTTT,NA,TRBJ1-5,NA,TRBV7-2
CASSVRQGPTDTQYF,TGTGCCAGCAGCGTAAGACAGGGGCCCACAGATACGCAGTATTTT,TRBD1,TRBJ2-3,NA,TRBV9
CASSSGAGPSYEQYF,TGTGCCAGCAGCTCGGGGGCAGGGCCCTCCTACGAGCAGTACTTC,NA,TRBJ2-7,NA,TRBV7-2
CASRSGTGAYYEQYF,TGCGCCAGCCGTTCGGGGACAGGGGCCTACTACGAGCAGTACTTC,TRBD1,TRBJ2-7,NA,TRBV5-1
CASSEGWTDTQYF,TGTGCCAGCAGTGAAGGATGGACAGATACGCAGTATTTT,NA,TRBJ2-3,once,TRBV6-1
CASSHPPGGGPLRKLFF,TGTGCCAGCAGCCACCCCCCAGGGGGGGGGCCCTTGCGAAAACTGTTTTTT,TRBD1,TRBJ1-4,NA,TRBV3-1
CSVVGLVGETQYF,TGCAGCGTTGTGGGCCTAGTGGGGGAGACCCAGTACTTC,NA,TRBJ2-5,once,TRBV29-1
CASSPGPTNTEAFF,TGCGCCAGCAGCCCGGGCCCTACGAACACTGAAGCTTTCTTT,NA,TRBJ1-1,NA,TRBV5-1
CASSPGVGNQPQHF,TGTGCCAGCTCACCCGGGGTCGGTAATCAGCCCCAGCATTTT,NA,TRBJ1-5,once,TRBV18
CASSGELNGRSYEQYF,TGTGCCAGCAGTGGGGAGTTGAACGGGAGGTCCTACGAGCAGTACTTC,TRBD2,TRBJ2-7,NA,TRBV2
CASSYSSGRANTGELFF,TGTGCCAGCAGTTACTCCAGCGGGAGGGCGAACACCGGGGAGCTGTTTTTT,TRBD2,TRBJ2-2,NA,TRBV6-2/TRBV6-3
CSVTQGGYEQYF,TGCAGCGTCACCCAGGGTGGCTACGAGCAGTACTTC,NA,TRBJ2-7,NA,TRBV29-1
CSAPPGTRGETQYF,TGCAGTGCTCCACCGGGGACTAGGGGAGAGACCCAGTACTTC,TRBD2,TRBJ2-5,NA,TRBV20-1
CASSPIQTSGSLNTGELFF,TGTGCCAGCTCACCGATACAGACTAGCGGGAGCTTGAACACCGGGGAGCTGTTTTTT,TRBD2,TRBJ2-2,NA,TRBV18
CASSYRAGASGDNEQFF,TGTGCCAGCAGTTACAGGGCGGGGGCCTCTGGGGACAATGAGCAGTTCTTC,NA,TRBJ2-1,NA,TRBV6-5
CASSISGTASHEQYF,TGTGCCAGCTCAATCTCCGGGACAGCTTCCCACGAGCAGTACTTC,TRBD1,TRBJ2-7,NA,TRBV18
CASSPMAGTYGYTF,TGTGCCAGCTCACCAATGGCGGGCACCTATGGCTACACCTTC,NA,TRBJ1-2,once,TRBV18
CASSPLGAGGRETQYF,TGTGCCAGCAGCCCCCTGGGAGCGGGAGGGCGAGAGACCCAGTACTTC,TRBD2,TRBJ2-5,NA,TRBV12-3/TRBV12-4
CASSQVRTEGTGELFF,TGTGCCAGCAGCCAAGTGAGGACCGAGGGGACCGGGGAGCTGTTTTTT,NA,TRBJ2-2,once,TRBV3-1
CASSLTGLSGEQYF,TGTGCCAGCAGTTTAACTGGACTATCGGGGGAGCAGTACTTC,NA,TRBJ2-7,NA,TRBV28
CAISESAARYEQYF,TGTGCCATCAGTGAGTCTGCAGCCAGATACGAGCAGTACTTC,NA,TRBJ2-7,NA,TRBV10-3
CASSHRQGLNQPQHF,TGTGCCAGCAGCCACAGACAGGGACTCAATCAGCCCCAGCATTTT,TRBD1,TRBJ1-5,NA,TRBV12-3/TRBV12-4
CASSWREGRDEQFF,TGTGCCAGCAGTTGGCGGGAGGGCCGGGATGAGCAGTTCTTC,TRBD2,TRBJ2-1,NA,TRBV3-1
CASSYSKGGQGNYEQYF,TGTGCCAGCAGTTACTCGAAAGGTGGACAGGGGAACTACGAGCAGTACTTC,TRBD1,TRBJ2-7,NA,TRBV6-5
CASRSSGGYTF,TGTGCCAGCAGGAGCTCTGGTGGCTACACCTTC,NA,TRBJ1-2,NA,TRBV12-3/TRBV12-4
CASSLTVSGANVLTF,TGTGCCAGCAGTTTAACAGTCTCTGGGGCCAACGTCCTGACTTTC,NA,TRBJ2-6,NA,TRBV7-9
CASSFRAPETQYF,TGCGCCAGCAGCTTCCGGGCCCCAGAGACCCAGTACTTC,NA,TRBJ2-5,NA,TRBV5-1
CASSSLGTGTEKLFF,TGTGCCAGCAGTTCCCTCGGGACAGGGACTGAAAAACTGTTTTTT,TRBD1,TRBJ1-4,NA,TRBV6-6
CASSGDGRKNTEAFF,TGTGCCAGCAGCGGAGATGGACGGAAGAACACTGAAGCTTTCTTT,NA,TRBJ1-1,NA,TRBV28
CASSHGPRSDEQYF,TGTGCCAGCAGCCACGGACCGAGGTCGGACGAGCAGTACTTC,NA,TRBJ2-7,NA,TRBV7-9
CASSDMGNQPQHF,TGTGCCAGCAGTGATATGGGTAATCAGCCCCAGCATTTT,NA,TRBJ1-5,NA,TRBV25-1
CASSRRRTGGRGQPQHF,TGTGCCAGCAGCCGAAGAAGGACAGGGGGTCGGGGTCAGCCCCAGCATTTT,TRBD1,TRBJ1-5,NA,TRBV5-6
CASSRGQDYEQYF,TGTGCCAGCAGCCGGGGACAGGACTACGAGCAGTACTTC,TRBD1,TRBJ2-7,NA,TRBV7-9
CASSLERPSGNIQYF,TGTGCCAGCAGTTTAGAAAGACCTTCAGGGAACATTCAGTACTTC,NA,TRBJ2-4,NA,TRBV12-3/TRBV12-4
CASSLVGRNEQFF,TGTGCCAGCAGTTTAGTAGGTAGAAATGAGCAGTTCTTC,NA,TRBJ2-1,NA,TRBV12-3/TRBV12-4
CASSSLGKNYGYTF,TGTGCCAGCAGTTCCCTGGGGAAAAACTATGGCTACACCTTC,NA,TRBJ1-2,once,TRBV28
CASSSGEYEQFF,TGTGCCAGCAGCTCTGGCGAGTATGAGCAGTTCTTC,NA,TRBJ2-1,NA,TRBV5-4
CASSPTTLGETQYF,TGTGCCAGCAGTCCGACAACTCTAGGAGAGACCCAGTACTTC,NA,TRBJ2-5,NA,TRBV6-1
CASTRTGTGDQPQHF,TGTGCCAGCACTCGGACCGGGACAGGCGATCAGCCCCAGCATTTT,TRBD1,TRBJ1-5,NA,TRBV2
CASSRGVNTQYF,TGTGCCAGCTCCCGGGGAGTCAACACGCAGTATTTT,NA,TRBJ2-3,NA,TRBV3-1
CSASRGLAGAGDTQYF,TGCAGTGCTAGTAGGGGGTTAGCGGGAGCGGGAGATACGCAGTATTTT,TRBD2,TRBJ2-3,once,TRBV20-1
CSAIRDTNQETQYF,TGCAGTGCTATCCGAGACACAAATCAAGAGACCCAGTACTTC,NA,TRBJ2-5,NA,TRBV20-1
CATSPAGIRRSTEAFF,TGTGCCACCAGCCCCGCAGGAATTCGCAGGAGCACTGAAGCTTTCTTT,NA,TRBJ1-1,NA,TRBV15
CASSLESIGDTQYF,TGCGCCAGCAGCTTGGAATCGATCGGAGATACGCAGTATTTT,NA,TRBJ2-3,NA,TRBV5-1
CASSADLSQETQYF,TGTGCCAGCAGTGCGGACTTGAGCCAAGAGACCCAGTACTTC,NA,TRBJ2-5,NA,TRBV5-6
CASSQTGQETQYF,TGTGCCAGCAGTCAGACAGGGCAAGAGACCCAGTACTTC,TRBD1,TRBJ2-5,NA,TRBV28
CASSGSYNEQFF,TGTGCCAGCTCCGGCAGCTACAATGAGCAGTTCTTC,NA,TRBJ2-1,NA,TRBV18
CASSRLTYEQYF,TGTGCCAGCAGCCGACTAACTTACGAGCAGTACTTC,NA,TRBJ2-7,once,TRBV7-2